Presented here are 32 T cell receptor beta chains from one specimen sequenced in a study of shared clonotypes between healthy human individuals. Only in-frame clones appear in the TCRdb table, and some are missing; sequencing was by immunoSEQ multiplex PCR. The sample includes about half a million clones, 81% seen only once; the top ten take roughly 13%. Sequencing input: PBMCs. These receptors were taken from a woman between 35 and 50 years old in good health. Some clones in this sample may be carry-over from other donors' samples.

The chain has TRBV19 and TRBJ1-2, with D unclear. Trimming pared 5 bases from V and 8 bases from J, leaving 12 bases between. The CDR3 runs 12 residues. CDR1 is LNHDA, CDR2 SQIVND, per germline (reference sequence). CDR3: CASSSRGVGYTF. CDR3 in DNA: TGTGCCAGTAGTTCCCGTGGGGTCGGCTACACCTTC.

The chain carries TRBV5-1 and TRBJ2-3; 10 bases match TRBD2. This CDR3 contains 16 residues. The ends lost 0 bases at V and 1 base at J; junction bases unmatched: 2. The germline CDR1 and CDR2 sequences are SGHRS and YFSETQ. The CDR3 sequence: CASSLVGTSGTDTQYF. CDR3 nucleotide sequence: TGCGCCAGCAGCTTGGTGGGGACTAGCGGCACAGATACGCAGTATTTT.

Only one count was recorded for this clone. The CDR3 nucleotides read TGTGCCAGCAGTTTAGTAGCCGGGGAGCTGTTTTTT. Amino acids: CASSLVAGELFF. The chain recombines TRBV28 with TRBJ2-2; D is uncertain. Germline V CDR1 and CDR2: MDHEN, SYDVKM. There are 12 residues in the CDR3. The V gene lost 2 bases and the J gene lost 6 bases, with 4 bases spanning the gap.

Comments on this clone: This likely reflects a read error, since a far larger clone is one base away. The rearrangement links TRBV29-1 to TRBJ2-3, with D unresolved. The V end was cut by 3 bases, the J end by 7 bases, with 8 bases between. This CDR3 contains 11 residues. Germline V gives CDR1 SQVTM, CDR2 ANQGSEA. CDR3 in DNA: TGCAGCGTTGAGACGGTAAATACGCAGTATTTT. This codes for CSVETVNTQYF.

The chain uses TRBV7-2 and TRBJ2-1; D unclear. CDR1 is SGHTA, CDR2 FQGNSA, per germline. This CDR3 contains 15 residues. V was pared by 5 bases and J by 8 bases, with 19 bases between. The CDR3 nucleotides read TGTGCCAGCAGCCATCTCCGGGCTCTGCCCCATGAGCAGTTCTTC. This sequence encodes CASSHLRALPHEQFF.

In this sample, this clone turned up once. The rearrangement links TRBV15 to TRBJ2-2; D uncertain. The V and J ends lost 0 bases and 4 bases respectively, with 3 bases between them. The V gene's germline CDR1 is LNHNV and CDR2 YYDKDF (reference sequence). The CDR3 totals 13 residues. As DNA, the CDR3 is TGTGCCACCAGCAGAGATGGCACCGGGGAGCTGTTTTTT. This encodes CATSRDGTGELFF.

The chain recombines TRBV7-9 with TRBJ2-7, with 9 bases matching TRBD2. V was clipped by 1 base and J by 6 bases; unmatched bases: 10. The CDR3 runs to 16 residues. Germline CDR1 and CDR2: SEHNR and FQNEAQ (reference sequence). In DNA, the CDR3 is TGTGCCAGCAGCTTAGGTCTGGCTAGCGGGACTGGCGAGCAGTACTTC. Amino acids: CASSLGLASGTGEQYF.

This rearrangement joins TRBV28 to TRBJ1-2; the D is unclear. CDR1 and CDR2 (germline): MDHEN, SYDVKM. V dropped 4 bases and J dropped 9 bases, with 9 bases sitting between them. The CDR3 is 11 amino acids. CDR3 sequence reads: CASSSNRRYTF. CDR3 DNA: TGTGCCAGCAGTTCAAACCGCCGCTACACCTTC.

This sequence joins TRBV9 and TRBJ2-5, with TRBD2 matching 8 bases. CDR3 size: 15 residues. The germline CDR1 and CDR2 sequences are SGDLS and YYNGEE. V shed 0 bases, J shed 8 bases, and the junction held 9 bases outside the gene matches. The CDR3 is CASSVGSSGAETQYF. In nucleotides, the CDR3 is TGTGCCAGCAGCGTAGGTAGTAGCGGGGCGGAAACCCAGTACTTC.

The chain is built from TRBV5-1 and TRBJ2-1, with 8 bases matching TRBD2. CDR1 SGHRS and CDR2 YFSETQ come from the germline V gene. The CDR3 sequence is 14 residues long. Trimming at V came to 6 bases and at J to 3 bases, leaving 5 bases not matched to a gene. The DNA of the CDR3 is TGCGCCAGCAACCCCGGGACTAGCTACAATGAGCAGTTCTTC. This codes for CASNPGTSYNEQFF.

The chain has TRBV19 and TRBJ2-1; no firm D call. The CDR3 loop spans 16 amino acids. Germline assignment: CDR1 LNHDA and CDR2 SQIVND (reference sequence). The V and J ends lost 1 base and 0 bases respectively, with 10 bases between them. This chain's CDR3 is CASSIADLNSYNEQFF. Written as DNA, the CDR3 is TGTGCCAGTAGTATAGCCGACTTAAACTCCTACAATGAGCAGTTCTTC.

The rearrangement uses TRBV18 and TRBJ2-2, with TRBD1 matching 10 bases. From germline, CDR1 is KGHSH and CDR2 LQKENI. This CDR3 comprises 15 residues. Losses at the gene ends were 3 bases for V and 4 bases for J; bases not matched to a gene: 2. The CDR3: CASSPGTGATGELFF. CDR3 coding DNA: TGTGCCAGCTCACCGGGGACAGGGGCCACCGGGGAGCTGTTTTTT. The complete variable domain, with remaining parts taken from reference TRBV18 and TRBJ2-2, reads NAGVMQNPRHLVRRRGQEARLRCSPMKGHSHVYWYRQLPEEGLKFMVYLQKENIIDESGMPKERFSAEFPKEGPSILRIQQVVRGDSAAYFCASSPGTGATGELFFGEGSRLTVL.

This sequence joins TRBV7-9 and TRBJ2-7; tentatively, D is TRBD1 (5 bases). CDR1 is SEHNR, CDR2 FQNEAQ, per germline (reference sequence). The CDR3 covers 17 residues. V was clipped by 5 bases and J by 5 bases, with 25 bases between them. The CDR3 DNA reads as TGTGCCAGCAGCCCACTCTCCGGTAGGCCCAGGGCGAACGAGCAGTACTTC. Its protein is CASSPLSGRPRANEQYF.

Written as DNA, the CDR3 is TGCAGCGTTCAGCCGGGACAGGGATTAACTGAAGCTTTCTTT. This translates into CSVQPGQGLTEAFF. The V and J genes are TRBV29-1 and TRBJ1-1; TRBD1 aligns across 9 bases. The V and J ends lost 5 bases and 5 bases, in that order; junction bases with no gene match: 9. Germline CDR1 is SQVTM and CDR2 is ANQGSEA. CDR3 length: 14 residues.

The V call is TRBV15, the J call TRBJ2-1; D unclear. The V gene's germline CDR1 is LNHNV and CDR2 YYDKDF (reference sequence). The CDR3 has 14 amino acids. V lost 3 bases and J lost 5, with 11 bases in between. The CDR3 DNA reads TGTGCCACCAGCAGCCTTAAAACGGACAATGAGCAGTTCTTC. Translating it yields CATSSLKTDNEQFF.

In this sample, this clone turned up once. The genes are TRBV15 and TRBJ2-2; D perhaps matches TRBD2 (6 bases). This CDR3 comprises 15 residues. Germline V lookup: CDR1 LNHNV, CDR2 YYDKDF (reference sequence). Trimming shortened V by 0 bases and J by 5 bases, and 10 bases separated the two germline ends. The CDR3 sequence: CATSREGRGTGELFF. In DNA, the CDR3 is TGTGCCACCAGCAGAGAGGGCCGGGGGACCGGGGAGCTGTTTTTT.

The rearrangement links TRBV11-2 to TRBJ1-2, with 9 bases fitting TRBD1. The CDR3 length is 14 residues. Germline CDR1 SGHAT, CDR2 FQNNGV. The ends lost 5 bases at V and 7 bases at J; junction bases unmatched: 8. This CDR3 reads CASSAGQGGGGYTF. The CDR3 DNA is TGTGCCAGCAGCGCGGGACAGGGAGGAGGTGGCTACACCTTC.

The rearrangement links TRBV4-3 to TRBJ2-4; D is uncertain. With 0 bases removed from V and 0 bases from J, the gap between germline ends came to 12 bases. This CDR3 is built from 17 residues. Germline loops: CDR1 LGHNA, CDR2 YSLEER. The CDR3 is CASSQDVPVAAKNIQYF. The DNA for the CDR3 is TGCGCCAGCAGCCAAGATGTTCCTGTGGCAGCCAAAAACATTCAGTACTTC.

In regard to this clone: Since a far larger clone is one base different, this is likely a read error. The CDR3 region has the DNA TGTGCCTGGAGTTTTGGTGGGGCCACCGTCCTGACTTTC. Amino acid sequence: CAWSFGGATVLTF. The J gene is TRBJ2-6, the V gene TRBV30, with a possible D match to TRBD1 (5 bases). The CDR3 consists of 13 residues. In germline, CDR1 is GTSNPN, CDR2 SVGIG (reference sequence).

V gene TRBV7-8 combines with J gene TRBJ2-5, with D perhaps matching TRBD1 or TRBD2 (5 bases each). The CDR3 covers 14 residues. V lost 1 base and J lost 3, with 9 bases in between. Germline values: CDR1 SGHVS, CDR2 FQNEAQ. In DNA, the CDR3 is TGTGCCAGCAGCTTAGGGGGGACGGAAGAGACCCAGTACTTC. Amino acid sequence: CASSLGGTEETQYF.

With regard to this clone: The likely explanation is a read error, given a far larger clone one base away. The final CDR3 position lacks the conserved phenylalanine or tryptophan, pointing to a likely read error. V gene TRBV28 combines with J gene TRBJ1-6, with D maybe TRBD1 (5 bases). CDR3 length: 14 residues. Trimming cost V 8 bases and J 7 bases, with 15 bases left between them. Per the germline V gene, CDR1 is MDHEN and CDR2 is SYDVKM. CDR3 nucleotide sequence: TGTGCCAGCCGTCCGGGGGTCTTGAATTCACCCCTCCACCTT. Translation: CASRPGVLNSPLHL.

This clone was seen just once. V is TRBV10-3 and J is TRBJ2-1, with D possibly called TRBD1 or TRBD2 (6 bases each). This CDR3 is built from 14 residues. The V gene's germline CDR1 is ENHRY and CDR2 SYGVKD. V gave up 6 bases and J gave up 8 bases, with 17 bases separating them. The CDR3 nucleotides read TGTGCCATCAGGCCGGGGGCAGCCTTCGATGAGCAGTTCTTC. As protein: CAIRPGAAFDEQFF.

The J gene is TRBJ1-4, the V gene TRBV2; D uncertain. CDR3 length: 13 amino acids. The V end was cut by 4 bases, the J end by 5 bases, with 8 bases between. Germline V gene data show CDR1 as SNHLY and CDR2 as FYNNEI. This CDR3 is CASSVGRNEKLFF. The CDR3 DNA reads as TGTGCCAGCAGTGTAGGCCGGAATGAAAAACTGTTTTTT.

As concerns this clone: A far larger clone is one nucleotide away, so this likely arose from a read error. This sequence joins TRBV4-1 and TRBJ1-5; weak D call: TRBD1 (6 bases). Per the germline V gene, CDR1 is MGHRA and CDR2 is YSYEKL. V lost 1 base and J 6 bases, leaving 7 bases between the germline ends. The CDR3 covers 13 residues. The CDR3 DNA reads as TGCGCCAGCAGCCAAGTGGGGGCTCAGCCCCAGCATTTT. Its translation: CASSQVGAQPQHF.

V is TRBV28 and J is TRBJ2-5, with D possibly being TRBD2 (5 bases). The V gene's germline CDR1 is MDHEN and CDR2 SYDVKM. Trimming pared 5 bases from V and 3 bases from J, leaving 19 bases between. CDR3 size: 16 residues. CDR3 in amino acids: CASSRTGSGEKETQYF. The CDR3, as DNA: TGTGCCAGCAGTAGGACGGGCAGCGGAGAAAAAGAGACCCAGTACTTC.

V usage is TRBV2 and J usage is TRBJ2-1; the match to TRBD2 covers 12 bases. Germline V CDR1 and CDR2: SNHLY, FYNNEI. This CDR3 spans 14 amino acids. Trimming at V came to 8 bases and at J to 5 bases, leaving 4 bases not matched to a gene. In nucleotides, the CDR3 is TGTGCCAGCGGGGGACTAGCGGGTAACAATGAGCAGTTCTTC. Amino acids: CASGGLAGNNEQFF. Looking up the rest from reference TRBV2 and TRBJ2-1 gives the full variable domain: EPEVTQTPSHQVTQMGQEVILRCVPISNHLYFYWYRQILGQKVEFLVSFYNNEISEKSEIFDDQFSVERPDGSNFTLKIRSTKLEDSAMYFCASGGLAGNNEQFFGPGTRLTVL.

The genes are TRBV6-1 and TRBJ1-4; 8 nucleotides agree with TRBD1. This CDR3 spans 14 amino acids. CDR1 is MNHNS and CDR2 is SASEGT in the germline V gene. The J segment lost 8 bases and the V segment lost 4 bases, leaving 6 bases of the junction unmatched. CDR3 amino acids: CASSVGQGREKLFF. The CDR3 DNA follows: TGTGCCAGCAGTGTTGGACAGGGAAGGGAAAAACTGTTTTTT.

Worth noting for this clone: Different DNA sequences within this sample yield the same CDR3. This sequence joins TRBV5-1 and TRBJ2-7; TRBD2 agrees at 9 bases. The V segment lost 2 bases and the J segment 0 bases; nucleotides outside the gene matches: 0. Germline V gives CDR1 SGHRS, CDR2 YFSETQ. This CDR3 region has 14 residues. DNA of the CDR3: TGCGCCAGCAGCTTAGCGGGAGGCTCCTACGAGCAGTACTTC. It codes for CASSLAGGSYEQYF.

The V call is TRBV28, the J call TRBJ1-3; unclear D gene. CDR3 length: 14 amino acids. Germline assignment: CDR1 MDHEN and CDR2 SYDVKM. With 5 bases removed from V and 1 base from J, the gap between germline ends came to 9 bases. As DNA, the CDR3 is TGTGCCAGCAGTCCATCCGGGTCTGGAAACACCATATATTTT. Residues: CASSPSGSGNTIYF.

As for this clone: This likely came from a read error, as a far larger clone is one base away. V usage is TRBV11-1 and J usage is TRBJ2-2; D gene unclear. Germline lookup yields CDR1 SGHAT and CDR2 FQDESV (reference sequence). The CDR3 totals 13 residues. As DNA, the CDR3 is TGTACCAGCACCTCGGTGTCCAACGGGGAGCTGTTTTTT. Translation gives CTSTSVSNGELFF.

The rearrangement links TRBV7-2 to TRBJ2-5; a possible D gene is TRBD2 (7 bases). Germline loops: CDR1 SGHTA, CDR2 FQGNSA. Trimming cost V 7 bases and J 5 bases, with 14 bases left between them. CDR3 length: 13 residues. The CDR3 DNA follows: TGTGCCAGCAAAAAGGGGGGGAGTGAGACCCAGTACTTC. This sequence encodes CASKKGGSETQYF. Drawing the rest from reference TRBV7-2 and TRBJ2-5, the complete variable domain is GAGVSQSPSNKVTEKGKDVELRCDPISGHTALYWYRQSLGQGLEFLIYFQGNSAPDKSGLPSDRFSAERTGGSVSTLTIQRTQQEDSAVYLCASKKGGSETQYFGPGTRLLVL.

A few counts support this clone. The chain carries TRBV11-2 and TRBJ2-1, with D perhaps matching TRBD1 or TRBD2 (5 bases each). In germline, CDR1 is SGHAT, CDR2 FQNNGV. The germline V and J ends were trimmed by 0 bases and 8 bases, with 11 bases remaining between them. This CDR3 spans 14 amino acids. As DNA, the CDR3 is TGTGCCAGCAGCTTAGATAGGGGAGCCCATGAGCAGTTCTTC. Protein: CASSLDRGAHEQFF.